The rows below give T cell receptor beta chains drawn from one sample of a study of cytomegalovirus exposure and HLA in healthy donors. Some clones are missing from TCRdb's copy, which holds only in-frame ones; the method was immunoSEQ multiplex PCR. The sample has nearly 70,000 clones; 60% to 75% are singletons. Sequencing was done on a sample of PBMCs. The source of these receptors is a woman aged 55 to 70 in good health and CMV-seropositive. The conserved cysteine and the conserved F or W are not part of the CDR3 here.

J,V,CDR3
TRBJ1-5,TRBV4-2,ASSQDARGFNQPQH
TRBJ2-2,TRBV4-2,ASRRTGGTGELF
TRBJ2-7,TRBV4-1,ASSQPRETGPYEQY
TRBJ1-3,TRBV4-1,ASSQPGQDPRGSGNTIY
TRBJ1-2,TRBV13,ASSLYGGTGGGYT
TRBJ2-7,TRBV9,ASSVETGGTYEQY
TRBJ2-7,TRBV5-1,ASSLVQGGHEQY
TRBJ2-7,TRBV9,ASSVVLLAGAYEQY
TRBJ1-4,TRBV11-2,ASRLIGQGLANEKLF
TRBJ2-1,TRBV19,ASSPDLTSGSEQF
TRBJ2-1,TRBV5-4,ASSLAGGRRNEQF
TRBJ1-2,TRBV15,ATSVQGIWGYT
TRBJ2-1,TRBV7-6,ASSLASPRGYNEQF
TRBJ2-1,TRBV29-1,SAQVTEQF
TRBJ1-1,TRBV2,ASSGTVGTEAF
TRBJ1-2,TRBV6-5,ASSYRGTGYT
TRBJ1-1,TRBV6-5,ASSYSKTGWGEAF
TRBJ1-4,TRBV27,ASSSDRTGLF
TRBJ1-5,TRBV30,AWSVTNLGPQH
TRBJ2-3,TRBV30,AWTLLAGVTDTQY
TRBJ1-5,TRBV6-5,TTGQGLNQPQH
TRBJ1-1,TRBV2,ASSAEGVRANTEAF
TRBJ1-4,TRBV28,ASSIGTASEKLF
TRBJ2-7,TRBV14,ASSQDLGQAGSYEQY
TRBJ2-1,TRBV29-1,SVDSAYNEQF
TRBJ1-2,TRBV6-5,ASSYSREGVYGYT
TRBJ2-7,TRBV5-8,ASKFSVSYEQY
TRBJ1-4,TRBV6-6,ASSAERVEKLF
TRBJ2-1,TRBV5-1,ASSPGLDYNEQF
TRBJ2-2,TRBV11-3,ASSFIGVGELF
TRBJ1-5,TRBV12-5,ASGLSTGGQPQH
TRBJ1-2,TRBV6-6,ASFGQGRGYT
TRBJ2-3,TRBV6-6,ASKRLDTQY
TRBJ1-3,TRBV5-5,ASSIGHVSGNTIY
TRBJ2-7,TRBV7-9,ASSPDRGTTYEQY
TRBJ1-1,TRBV5-6,ASSLTGLNTEAF
TRBJ2-7,TRBV10-3,ATGIESEQY
TRBJ1-1,TRBV5-6,ASSPLDRRAGEAF
TRBJ1-1,TRBV11-1,ASSRTENTEAF
TRBJ1-2,TRBV18,ASSRELTGGEDGYT
TRBJ2-4,TRBV14,ASSQNRVAKNIQY
TRBJ1-4,TRBV5-6,ASRPNRGPTNEKLF
TRBJ1-4,TRBV5-1,ASSLQSGNEKLF
TRBJ1-2,TRBV4-1,ASSIPGQHYGYT
TRBJ1-2,TRBV10-3,AIRAEFRYGYT
TRBJ2-7,TRBV12-5,ASGFPGGEQY
TRBJ1-1,TRBV18,ASSRGQGLNTEAF
TRBJ1-2,TRBV29-1,SAKPELDNGYT
TRBJ1-2,TRBV18,ASQGNGQGARYGYT
TRBJ1-2,TRBV18,ASSPGGDGYT
TRBJ1-1,TRBV7-8,ASSLGAPEAF